The 7 T cell receptor beta chains listed next were all sequenced from one sample in a study of response to subunit inactivated influenza vaccine. Using its own MiXCR run on the RT-PCR reads, TCRdb lists one record per CDR3 protein. In the table there are 450,000 to 500,000 distinct CDR3 sequences, over 9.5% of which are singletons. The sample consisted of PBMCs from blood, taken about 40 days after vaccination. The receptor source for this set is a man aged 45 to 65 who received an inactivated influenza vaccine.

The chain couples TRBV6-5 to TRBJ1-1, with no clear D. V was trimmed by 9 bases and J by 4 bases, leaving 18 bases between them. Germline loops: CDR1 MNHEY, CDR2 SVGAGI. The CDR3 length is 14 residues. The DNA of the CDR3 is TGTGCCAGGAGTACTCCTTATAACGGCACTGAAGCTTTCTTT. As protein: CARSTPYNGTEAFF.

This chain uses TRBV28 with TRBJ2-1, with D perhaps TRBD1 (5 bases). This CDR3 has 15 residues. The germline V gene has CDR1 MDHEN and CDR2 SYDVKM. Trimming shortened V by 7 bases and J by 0 bases, and 13 bases separated the two germline ends. CDR3 residues: CASIPGQGSYNEQFF. DNA of the CDR3: TGTGCCAGCATCCCTGGGCAGGGCTCCTACAATGAGCAGTTCTTC.

J is TRBJ1-4 and V is TRBV7-2; possibly TRBD1 for D (6 bases). The CDR3 runs to 13 residues. Germline V gives CDR1 SGHTA, CDR2 FQGNSA. Trimming took off 6 bases at V and 7 bases at J, with 12 bases between the two ends. CDR3 nucleotide sequence: TGTGCCAGCAGAGGACAGTCTGGTGAAAAACTGTTTTTT. Translation: CASRGQSGEKLFF.

The chain links TRBV5-1 to TRBJ2-6, with 7 bases that match TRBD1. The CDR3 is 16 residues long. The germline V gene has CDR1 SGHRS and CDR2 YFSETQ. Trimming cost V 7 bases and J 5 bases; bases outside gene matches: 12. For the CDR3, the DNA is TGCGCCAGCGGATCCAGGGGGATCTTCTGGGCCAACGTCCTGACTTTC. The encoded protein is CASGSRGIFWANVLTF. Combining the CDR3 with reference TRBV5-1 and TRBJ2-6 gives the whole variable domain KAGVTQTPRYLIKTRGQQVTLSCSPISGHRSVSWYQQTPGQGLQFLFEYFSETQRNKGNFPGRFSGRQFSNSRSEMNVSTLELGDSALYLCASGSRGIFWANVLTFGAGSRLTVL.

This clonotype was counted only a few times. The chain employs TRBV12-3 or TRBV12-4 and TRBJ2-5; the match to TRBD2 covers 9 bases. The CDR3 length is 16 residues. The junction had 12 bases not matched to a gene; V was cut back by 2 bases and J by 8 bases. The chain's CDR3 is CASSLTGASGVVTQYF. CDR3 in DNA: TGTGCCAGCAGTTTAACGGGGGCTAGCGGGGTGGTTACCCAGTACTTC.

This clonotype was counted many times. V and J are TRBV11-2 and TRBJ1-2, with 8 bases that match TRBD1. V shed 0 bases and J 7 bases; nucleotides not matched to a gene: 7. Germline assignment: CDR1 SGHAT and CDR2 FQNNGV. The CDR3 has 15 amino acids. In nucleotides, the CDR3 is TGTGCCAGCAGCTTAGAACAGGGGGGTTACCTTGGCTACACCTTC. Its protein product is CASSLEQGGYLGYTF.

This sequence joins TRBV12-3 or TRBV12-4 and TRBJ2-2; D is perhaps TRBD1 or TRBD2 (6 bases each). There are 14 residues in the CDR3. Trimming took 4 bases from V and 5 from J, leaving 11 bases between them. CDR3 sequence reads: CASSWRGRTGELFF. Written as DNA, the CDR3 is TGTGCCAGCAGTTGGAGGGGGAGGACCGGGGAGCTGTTTTTT.